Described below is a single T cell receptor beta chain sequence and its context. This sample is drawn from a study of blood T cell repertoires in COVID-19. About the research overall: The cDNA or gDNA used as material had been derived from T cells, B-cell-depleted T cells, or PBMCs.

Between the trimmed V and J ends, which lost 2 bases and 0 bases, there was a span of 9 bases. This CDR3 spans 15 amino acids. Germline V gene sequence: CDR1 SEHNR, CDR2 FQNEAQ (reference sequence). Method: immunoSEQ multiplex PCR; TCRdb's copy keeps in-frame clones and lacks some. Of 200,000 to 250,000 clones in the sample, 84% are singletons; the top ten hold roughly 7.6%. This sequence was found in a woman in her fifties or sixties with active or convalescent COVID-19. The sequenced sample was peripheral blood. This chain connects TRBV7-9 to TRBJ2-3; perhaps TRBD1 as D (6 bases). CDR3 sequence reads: CASSLLGQSTDTQYF. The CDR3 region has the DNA TGTGCCAGCAGCTTACTCGGACAGAGCACAGATACGCAGTATTTT.